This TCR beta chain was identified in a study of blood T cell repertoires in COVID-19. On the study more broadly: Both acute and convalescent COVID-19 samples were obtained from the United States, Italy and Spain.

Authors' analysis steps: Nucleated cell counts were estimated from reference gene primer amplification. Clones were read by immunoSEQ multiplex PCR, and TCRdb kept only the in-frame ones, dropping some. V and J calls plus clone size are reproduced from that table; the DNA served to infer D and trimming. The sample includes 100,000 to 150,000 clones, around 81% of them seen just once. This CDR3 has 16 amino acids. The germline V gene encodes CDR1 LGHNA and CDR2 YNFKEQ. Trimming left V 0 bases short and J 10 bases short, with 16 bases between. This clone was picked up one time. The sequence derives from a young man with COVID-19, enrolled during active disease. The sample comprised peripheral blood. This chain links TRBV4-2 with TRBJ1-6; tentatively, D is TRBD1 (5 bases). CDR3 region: CASSQDRAEPRSPLHF. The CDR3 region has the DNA TGTGCCAGCAGCCAAGACAGGGCCGAACCCAGATCACCCCTCCACTTT.